The 17 T cell receptor beta chains below were found in one sample sequenced in a study of blood T cell repertoires in COVID-19. Sequenced by immunoSEQ multiplex PCR; TCRdb stores in-frame clones only, minus some. The sample lists 250,000 or so clones, 82% occurring once. Sequencing used peripheral blood. The receptor source for this set is a woman in her 70s with acute or convalescent COVID-19.

The genes are TRBV29-1 and TRBJ2-7; D is perhaps TRBD2 (5 bases). Germline-derived CDR1 and CDR2 are SQVTM and ANQGSEA. V lost 2 bases and J 2 bases, leaving 10 bases between the germline ends. The CDR3 runs to 13 residues. The CDR3 spells CSVEYPGTYEQYF. CDR3 DNA: TGCAGCGTTGAATATCCCGGGACCTACGAGCAGTACTTC.

The chain couples TRBV18 to TRBJ1-5, with 9 bases identical to TRBD1. CDR3 size: 15 residues. CDR1 is KGHSH, CDR2 LQKENI, per germline. V trimming: 4 bases; J trimming: 3 bases; junction bases outside the gene matches: 4. CDR3 nucleotide sequence: TGTGCCAGCTCACTGGGGACAGGGATCAATCAGCCCCAGCATTTT. It specifies CASSLGTGINQPQHF.

The chain links TRBV5-4 to TRBJ2-5, with D possibly being TRBD2 (6 bases). The V end was cut by 0 bases, the J end by 8 bases, with 14 bases between. The CDR3 consists of 14 residues. Germline CDR1 reads SGHNT; CDR2 reads YYREEE (reference sequence). The CDR3 region is CASSLVGNGGTQYF. As DNA, the CDR3 is TGTGCCAGCAGCTTGGTTGGGAACGGGGGAACCCAGTACTTC.

This chain connects TRBV29-1 to TRBJ2-3; TRBD2 might be the D (5 bases). Trimming shortened V by 5 bases and J by 2 bases, and 14 bases separated the two germline ends. Germline assignment: CDR1 SQVTM and CDR2 ANQGSEA. This CDR3 contains 14 residues. The CDR3 region has the DNA TGCAGCGTTCGGACTGGCTCAGTCACAGATACGCAGTATTTT. Its protein product is CSVRTGSVTDTQYF.

The V gene is TRBV28, the J gene TRBJ1-4; 7 nucleotides agree with TRBD1. The trim removed 8 bases at V and 3 bases at J, leaving 6 bases unmatched. Germline assignment: CDR1 MDHEN and CDR2 SYDVKM. The CDR3 has 14 residues. For the CDR3, the DNA is TGTGCCAGCTGCACAGGGGCTGCTAATGAAAAACTGTTTTTT. This codes for CASCTGAANEKLFF.

In regard to this clone: This sample includes further DNA sequences coding for the same CDR3. The chain joins TRBV5-1 to TRBJ1-5; the match to TRBD1 covers 9 bases. Trimming removed 0 bases from V and 4 bases from J; junction bases left unmatched: 5. The CDR3 loop spans 16 amino acids. Germline V CDR1 and CDR2: SGHRS, YFSETQ. The CDR3 sequence is CASSLGGQGGNQPQHF. The CDR3 nucleotides are TGCGCCAGCAGCTTGGGGGGACAGGGTGGGAATCAGCCCCAGCATTTT.

A single count supports this clone. This chain links TRBV5-4 with TRBJ2-3; TRBD1 matches at 7 bases. J was trimmed by 0 bases and V by 3 bases; bases with no gene match: 10. The CDR3 is made up of 17 amino acids. Germline values: CDR1 SGHNT, CDR2 YYREEE (reference sequence). CDR3 region: CASSSKVQGLSTDTQYF. The DNA for the CDR3 is TGTGCCAGCAGCTCCAAAGTACAGGGGCTTAGCACAGATACGCAGTATTTT.

This chain uses TRBV24-1 with TRBJ2-5, with 11 bases that match TRBD1. The CDR3 runs to 16 residues. Trimming took 5 bases from V and 3 from J; bases not matched to a gene: 7. Looked up from germline, CDR1 is KGHDR and CDR2 is SFDVKD. The CDR3 DNA sequence: TGTGCCACCAGTGGCCGATGGACAGGGGGCGAAGAGACCCAGTACTTC. Translation: CATSGRWTGGEETQYF.

CDR3 bases: TGTGCCAGCAGCCCAGGACAGCTCACAGATACGCAGTATTTT. It is translated as CASSPGQLTDTQYF. The J gene is TRBJ2-3, the V gene TRBV4-2; D is perhaps TRBD1 (6 bases). Trimming took off 4 bases at V and 2 bases at J, with 10 bases between the two ends. The CDR3 runs to 14 residues. Germline CDR1 and CDR2: LGHNA and YNFKEQ.

This clone was found once. The chain couples TRBV7-2 to TRBJ1-6, with a possible D match to TRBD1 (5 bases). This CDR3 is built from 17 residues. Germline loops: CDR1 SGHTA, CDR2 FQGNSA. Trimming pared 5 bases from V and 5 bases from J, leaving 19 bases between. The CDR3 coding sequence is TGTGCCAGCAGCCGGGAGGCGTCAGGGACCCATAATTCACCCCTCCACTTT. Translation gives CASSREASGTHNSPLHF.

The genes are TRBV5-1 and TRBJ2-7, with TRBD2 as a possible D gene (5 bases). The CDR3 is 17 amino acids. V was pared by 0 bases and J by 2 bases, with 18 bases between. Germline V gene sequence: CDR1 SGHRS, CDR2 YFSETQ. CDR3 in amino acids: CASSLAGGSGTPYEQYF. CDR3 DNA sequence: TGCGCCAGCAGCTTGGCGGGCGGAAGCGGAACCCCCTACGAGCAGTACTTC.

This clone was detected once. The chain joins TRBV5-1 to TRBJ1-1; TRBD1 matches at 10 bases. Germline CDR1 SGHRS, CDR2 YFSETQ. V was pared by 4 bases and J by 6 bases, with 6 bases of the junction left unmatched. This CDR3 contains 14 residues. CDR3: CASSLTGGEAEAFF. CDR3 bases: TGCGCCAGCAGCCTGACAGGGGGCGAAGCTGAAGCTTTCTTT.

The chain combines TRBV9 with TRBJ1-3; 8 bases fit TRBD1. The CDR3 extends over 16 amino acids. Germline assignment: CDR1 SGDLS and CDR2 YYNGEE. The trim removed 4 bases at V and 9 bases at J, leaving 15 bases unmatched. The CDR3 region is CASSTSTGVQASTIYF. DNA for the CDR3: TGTGCCAGCAGCACCTCGACAGGGGTACAGGCGAGCACCATATATTTT.

This chain connects TRBV11-2 to TRBJ1-1; 7 bases line up with TRBD1. This CDR3 has 16 amino acids. CDR1 is SGHAT, CDR2 FQNNGV, per germline. Losses at the gene ends were 5 bases for V and 1 base for J; bases not matched to a gene: 10. The CDR3 bases are TGTGCCAGCAGCATTCGTCACGGGACAGCGAACACTGAAGCTTTCTTT. Its protein product is CASSIRHGTANTEAFF.

The chain employs TRBV28 and TRBJ1-6; 11 bases are shared with TRBD1. The length of the CDR3 is 17 residues. V gave up 4 bases and J gave up 10 bases; unmatched junction bases: 12. Germline V gives CDR1 MDHEN, CDR2 SYDVKM. DNA for the CDR3: TGTGCCAGCAGTTCATTCCAGGGACAGGGGGTCAAATCACCCCTCCACTTT. Protein product: CASSSFQGQGVKSPLHF.

V usage is TRBV9 and J usage is TRBJ2-2; 9 nucleotides align to TRBD2. The CDR3 has 16 amino acids. V shed 4 bases and J 3 bases; nucleotides not matched to a gene: 7. Germline CDR1 is SGDLS and CDR2 is YYNGEE. Here the CDR3 DNA reads TGTGCCAGCAGCCCGCGGGGGGGCATGGACACCGGGGAGCTGTTTTTT. It encodes CASSPRGGMDTGELFF. The full variable domain, completed using reference TRBV9 and TRBJ2-2, is DSGVTQTPKHLITATGQRVTLRCSPRSGDLSVYWYQQSLDQGLQFLIQYYNGEERAKGNILERFSAQQFPDLHSELNLSSLELGDSALYFCASSPRGGMDTGELFFGEGSRLTVL.

V is TRBV7-2 and J is TRBJ2-3; possible D gene TRBD2, 6 bases. V was shortened by 1 base and J by 10 bases, with 12 bases between the two germline ends. CDR3 length equals 13 residues. Germline V gene data show CDR1 as SGHTA and CDR2 as FQGNSA. Written as DNA, the CDR3 is TGTGCCAGCAGCTTAGTGGGGCGGGATGCGCAGTATTTT. It is translated as CASSLVGRDAQYF.